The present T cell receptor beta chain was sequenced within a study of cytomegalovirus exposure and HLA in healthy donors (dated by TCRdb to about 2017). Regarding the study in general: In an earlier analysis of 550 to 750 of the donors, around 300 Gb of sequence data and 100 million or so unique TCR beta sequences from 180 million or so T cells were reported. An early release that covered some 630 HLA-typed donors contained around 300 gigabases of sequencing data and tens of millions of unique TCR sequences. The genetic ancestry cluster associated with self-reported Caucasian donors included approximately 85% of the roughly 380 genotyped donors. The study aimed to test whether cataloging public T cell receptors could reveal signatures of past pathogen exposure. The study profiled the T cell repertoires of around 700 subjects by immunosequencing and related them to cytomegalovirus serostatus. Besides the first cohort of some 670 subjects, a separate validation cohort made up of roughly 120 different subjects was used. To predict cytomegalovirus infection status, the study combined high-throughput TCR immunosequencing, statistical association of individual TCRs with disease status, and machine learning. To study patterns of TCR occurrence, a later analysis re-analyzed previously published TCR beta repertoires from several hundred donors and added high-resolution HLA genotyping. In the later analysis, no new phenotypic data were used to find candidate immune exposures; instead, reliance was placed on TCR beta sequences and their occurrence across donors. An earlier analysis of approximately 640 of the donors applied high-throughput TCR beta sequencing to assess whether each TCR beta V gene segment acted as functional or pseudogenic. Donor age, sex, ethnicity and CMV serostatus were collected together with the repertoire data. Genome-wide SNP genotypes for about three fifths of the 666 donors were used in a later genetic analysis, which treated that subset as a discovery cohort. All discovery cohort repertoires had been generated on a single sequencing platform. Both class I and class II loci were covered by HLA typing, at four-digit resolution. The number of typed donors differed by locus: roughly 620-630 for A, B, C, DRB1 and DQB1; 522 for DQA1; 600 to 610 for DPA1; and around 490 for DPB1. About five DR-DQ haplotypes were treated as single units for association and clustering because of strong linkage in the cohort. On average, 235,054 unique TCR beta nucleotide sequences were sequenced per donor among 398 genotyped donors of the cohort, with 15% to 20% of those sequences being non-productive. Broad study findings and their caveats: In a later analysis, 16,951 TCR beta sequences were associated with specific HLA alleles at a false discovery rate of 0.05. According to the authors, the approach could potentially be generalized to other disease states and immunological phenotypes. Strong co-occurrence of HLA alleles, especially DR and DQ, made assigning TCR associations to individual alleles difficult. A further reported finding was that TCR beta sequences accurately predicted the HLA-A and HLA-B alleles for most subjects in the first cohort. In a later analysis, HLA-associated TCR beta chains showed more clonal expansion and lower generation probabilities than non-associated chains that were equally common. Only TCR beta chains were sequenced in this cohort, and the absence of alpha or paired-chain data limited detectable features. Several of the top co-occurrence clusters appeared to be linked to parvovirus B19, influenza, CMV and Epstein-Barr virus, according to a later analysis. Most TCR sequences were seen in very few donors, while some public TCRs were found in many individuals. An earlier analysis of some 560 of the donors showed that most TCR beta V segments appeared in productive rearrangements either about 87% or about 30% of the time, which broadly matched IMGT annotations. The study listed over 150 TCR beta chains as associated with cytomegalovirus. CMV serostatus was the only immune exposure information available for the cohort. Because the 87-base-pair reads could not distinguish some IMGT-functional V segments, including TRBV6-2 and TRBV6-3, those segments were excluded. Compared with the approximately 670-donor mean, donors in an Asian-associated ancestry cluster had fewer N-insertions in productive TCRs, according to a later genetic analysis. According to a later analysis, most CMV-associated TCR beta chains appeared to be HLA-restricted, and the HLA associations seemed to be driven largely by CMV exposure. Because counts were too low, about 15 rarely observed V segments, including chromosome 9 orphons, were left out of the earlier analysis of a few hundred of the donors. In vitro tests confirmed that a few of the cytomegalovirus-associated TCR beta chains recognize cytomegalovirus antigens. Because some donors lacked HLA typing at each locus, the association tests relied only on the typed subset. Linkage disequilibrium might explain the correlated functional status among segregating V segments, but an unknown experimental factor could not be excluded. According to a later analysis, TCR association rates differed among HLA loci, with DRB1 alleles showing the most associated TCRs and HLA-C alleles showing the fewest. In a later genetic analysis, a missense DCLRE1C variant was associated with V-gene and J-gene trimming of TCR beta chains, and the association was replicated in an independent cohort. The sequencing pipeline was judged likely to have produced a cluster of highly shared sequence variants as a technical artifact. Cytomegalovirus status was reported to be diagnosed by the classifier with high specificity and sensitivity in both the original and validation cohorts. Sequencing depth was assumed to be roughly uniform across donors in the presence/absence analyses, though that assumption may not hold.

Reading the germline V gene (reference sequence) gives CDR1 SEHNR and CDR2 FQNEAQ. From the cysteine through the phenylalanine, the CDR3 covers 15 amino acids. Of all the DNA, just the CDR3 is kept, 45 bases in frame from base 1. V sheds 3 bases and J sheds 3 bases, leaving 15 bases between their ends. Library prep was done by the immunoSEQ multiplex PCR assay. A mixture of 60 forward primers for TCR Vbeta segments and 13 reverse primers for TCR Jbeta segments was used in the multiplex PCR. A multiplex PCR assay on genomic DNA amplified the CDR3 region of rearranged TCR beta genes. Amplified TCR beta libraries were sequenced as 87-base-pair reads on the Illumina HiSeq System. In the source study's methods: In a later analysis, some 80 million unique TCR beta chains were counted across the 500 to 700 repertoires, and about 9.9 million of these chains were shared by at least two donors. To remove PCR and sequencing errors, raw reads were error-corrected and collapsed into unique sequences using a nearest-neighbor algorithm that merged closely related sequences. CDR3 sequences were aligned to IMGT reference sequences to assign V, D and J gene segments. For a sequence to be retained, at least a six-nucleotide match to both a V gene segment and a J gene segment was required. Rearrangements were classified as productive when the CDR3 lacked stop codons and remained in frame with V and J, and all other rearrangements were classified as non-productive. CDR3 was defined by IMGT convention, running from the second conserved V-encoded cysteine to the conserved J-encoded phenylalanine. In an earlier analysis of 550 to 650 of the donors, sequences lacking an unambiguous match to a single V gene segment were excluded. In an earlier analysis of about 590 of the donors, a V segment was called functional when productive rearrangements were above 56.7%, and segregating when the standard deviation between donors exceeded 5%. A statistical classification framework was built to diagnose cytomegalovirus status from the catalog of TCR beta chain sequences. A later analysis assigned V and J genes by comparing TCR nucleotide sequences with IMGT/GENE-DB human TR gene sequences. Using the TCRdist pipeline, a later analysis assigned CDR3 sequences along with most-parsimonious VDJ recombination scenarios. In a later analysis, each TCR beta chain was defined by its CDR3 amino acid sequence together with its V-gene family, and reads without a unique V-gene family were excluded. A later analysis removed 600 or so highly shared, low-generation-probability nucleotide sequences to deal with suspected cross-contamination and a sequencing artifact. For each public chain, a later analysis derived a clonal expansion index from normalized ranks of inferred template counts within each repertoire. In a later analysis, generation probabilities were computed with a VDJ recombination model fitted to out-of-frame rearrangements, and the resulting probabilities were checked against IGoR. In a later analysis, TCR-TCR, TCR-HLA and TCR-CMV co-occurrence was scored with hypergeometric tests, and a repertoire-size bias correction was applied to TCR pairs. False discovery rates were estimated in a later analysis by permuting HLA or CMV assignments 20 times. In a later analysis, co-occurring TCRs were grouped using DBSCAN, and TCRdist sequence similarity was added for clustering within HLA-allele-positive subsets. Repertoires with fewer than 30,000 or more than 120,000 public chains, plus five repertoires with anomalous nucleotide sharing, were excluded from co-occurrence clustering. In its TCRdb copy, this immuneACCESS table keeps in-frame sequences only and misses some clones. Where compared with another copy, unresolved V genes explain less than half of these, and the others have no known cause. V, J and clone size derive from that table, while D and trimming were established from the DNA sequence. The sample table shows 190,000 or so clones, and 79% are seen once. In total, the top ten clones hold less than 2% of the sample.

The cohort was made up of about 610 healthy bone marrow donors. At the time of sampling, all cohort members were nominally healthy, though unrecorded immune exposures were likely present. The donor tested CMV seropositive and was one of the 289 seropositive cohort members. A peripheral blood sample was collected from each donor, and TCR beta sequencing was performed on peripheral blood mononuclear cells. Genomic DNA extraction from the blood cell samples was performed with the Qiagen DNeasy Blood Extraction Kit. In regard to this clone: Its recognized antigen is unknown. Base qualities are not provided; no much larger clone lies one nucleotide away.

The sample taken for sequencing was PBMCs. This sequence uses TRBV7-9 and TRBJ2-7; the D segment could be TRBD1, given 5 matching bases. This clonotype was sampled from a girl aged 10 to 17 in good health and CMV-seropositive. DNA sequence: TGTGCCAGCAGCTTTGAGCAGGGAACCATCTACGAGCAGTACTTC. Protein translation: CASSFEQGTIYEQYF.